The present TCR beta chain was sequenced within a study of cytomegalovirus exposure and HLA in healthy donors. Study outcomes and limitations: Common viral pathogens seemed to be connected with several of the most significant clusters, according to a later analysis.

The V gene's germline CDR1 is WNHNN and CDR2 SYGVQD (reference sequence). This CDR3 region has 14 residues. Unmatched junction bases numbered 5, after V lost 2 bases and J lost 10 bases. Turning to this clone: Its antigen is unidentified.

The PCR was carried out with 60 Vbeta primers and 13 Jbeta primers. Clones were sequenced by immunoSEQ multiplex PCR, and TCRdb holds only the in-frame ones, with some missing. The table shows approximately 240,000 clones, with around 76% occurring only once. The receptor was derived from a woman in her thirties or forties in good health and CMV-seropositive. The chain joins TRBV10-1 to TRBJ2-1; 10 bases line up with TRBD2. Sequenced: PBMCs. CDR3 nucleotide sequence: TGCGCCAGCAGTGAGATTACAGCGGGAGGGGAGCAGTTCTTC. This gives the protein CASSEITAGGEQFF.